Included here is one T cell receptor beta chain sequence, with context. Its matching antigen is unknown. Using genomic DNA as the template, TCR beta VDJ and CDR3 profiling was carried out. TCRdb used MiXCR to reprocess the reads, holding one entry per CDR3 protein. The data hold 150,000 to 200,000 distinct CDR3 sequences, with approximately 44% observed a single time. This CDR3 spans 14 amino acids. Germline CDR1 is SGHTA and CDR2 is FQGNSA. Trimming pared 5 bases from V and 2 bases from J, leaving 10 bases between. The data stem from a study of CD8+CD57+ T cells in acquired aplastic anemia. Patients included in sequencing had previously demonstrated CD8+CD57+ cell expansion by flow cytometry. Every patient presented with severe acquired aplastic anemia. Patients had not yet gotten any therapy when their blood was taken for sampling. Study-level results: Significant differences in CD8+ Simpson's diversity were not observed between patients and controls. Both patients and controls carried the same twenty-nine CD8+ CDR3 sequences.

The sample taken for sequencing was sorted CD4+, CD8+, or CD8+CD57+ T cells (not recorded which) from PBMCs. The rearrangement joins TRBV7-2 to TRBJ1-5, with D perhaps matching TRBD1 (5 bases). The TCR originated in a human donor with aplastic anemia. CDR3 DNA: TGTGCCAGCAGCCTGGCCAGGGGCAATCAGCCCCAGCATTTT. It translates to CASSLARGNQPQHF.